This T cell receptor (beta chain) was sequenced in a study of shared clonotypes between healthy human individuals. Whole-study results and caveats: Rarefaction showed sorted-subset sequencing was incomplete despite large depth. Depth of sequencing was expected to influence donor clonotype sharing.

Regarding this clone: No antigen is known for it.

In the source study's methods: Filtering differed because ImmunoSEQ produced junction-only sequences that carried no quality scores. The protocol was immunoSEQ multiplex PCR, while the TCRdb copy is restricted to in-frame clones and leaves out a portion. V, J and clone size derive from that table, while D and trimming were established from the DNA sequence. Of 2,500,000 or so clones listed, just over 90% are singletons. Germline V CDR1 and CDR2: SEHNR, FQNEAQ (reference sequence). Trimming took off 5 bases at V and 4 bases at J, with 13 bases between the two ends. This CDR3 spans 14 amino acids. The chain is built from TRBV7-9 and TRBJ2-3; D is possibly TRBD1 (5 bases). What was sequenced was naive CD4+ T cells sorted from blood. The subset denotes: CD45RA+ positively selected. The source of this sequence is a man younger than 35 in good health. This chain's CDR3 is CASSLRYRPDTQYF. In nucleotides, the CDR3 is TGTGCCAGCAGCCTTCGTTACAGGCCAGATACGCAGTATTTT. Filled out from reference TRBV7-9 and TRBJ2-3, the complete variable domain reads DTGVSQNPRHKITKRGQNVTFRCDPISEHNRLYWYRQTLGQGPEFLTYFQNEAQLEKSRLLSDRFSAERPKGSFSTLEIQRTEQGDSAMYLCASSLRYRPDTQYFGPGTRLTVL.